This paragraph reports one T cell receptor beta chain. The protocol was immunoSEQ multiplex PCR, while the TCRdb copy is restricted to in-frame clones and leaves out a portion. The sample includes 370,000 or so clones, about four fifths of them seen just once. The CDR3 totals 11 residues. V lost 3 bases and J 6 bases, leaving 9 bases between the germline ends. Germline CDR1 SQVTM, CDR2 ANQGSEA. The entry originates in a study of blood T cell repertoires in COVID-19. Study in general: Whether acute or convalescent, the COVID-19 samples came from the United States, Italy and Spain. Sample material is recorded as cDNA or gDNA derived from T cells, B-cell-depleted T cells, or PBMCs.

The chain is built from TRBV29-1 and TRBJ2-7; possible D gene TRBD2, 6 bases. The sequence was collected from a human donor with acute or convalescent COVID-19. The donor label of this sample is uncertain. Sequences were obtained from peripheral blood. CDR3 sequence: CSVEGGVEQYF. For the CDR3, the DNA is TGCAGCGTTGAGGGCGGGGTCGAGCAGTACTTC.